The T cell receptor beta chain described here comes from a study of blood T cell repertoires in COVID-19. Study in general: The study drew acute and convalescent COVID-19 samples from the United States, Italy and Spain. In each case, the material was cDNA or gDNA derived from T cells, B-cell-depleted T cells, or PBMCs.

Participant ages covered roughly 18 to 89 years across 24 US areas. Categorization into cohorts depended on clinical history that participants reported. This clone was counted a single time. This CDR3 is built from 15 residues. V dropped 4 bases and J dropped 5; count of bases not matched to a gene: 8. Looked up from germline, CDR1 is KGHDR and CDR2 is SFDVKD. Here immunoSEQ multiplex PCR was the method, and the copy in TCRdb shows in-frame clones only, minus some. The sample carries some 320,000 clones, over 85% recorded once. This TCR came from a woman between 50 and 59 years old who had been exposed to COVID-19. Sequencing used PBMCs or T cells enriched from blood (not recorded which). The chain uses TRBV24-1 and TRBJ1-1; 8 positions agree with TRBD1. The CDR3 sequence: CATSDPDRAGTEAFF. CDR3 in DNA: TGTGCCACCAGTGACCCGGACAGGGCCGGGACTGAAGCTTTCTTT.